This T cell receptor beta chain stems from a study of cytomegalovirus exposure and HLA in healthy donors. Study at large: Prior work identified about 120 million unique TCR beta sequences in around 170 million T cells. Whole-study findings and limits: Later analysis associated a missense DCLRE1C variant with TCR beta V- and J-gene trimming. About 90% or about 30% of the time was how often most TCR beta V segments were productive, according to an earlier analysis. A later analysis showed that HLA-associated TCR beta chains had undergone more clonal expansion than equally common others.

The CDR3 has 16 residues. Germline loops: CDR1 SGHRS, CDR2 YFSETQ. The germline V and J ends were trimmed by 0 bases and 0 bases, with 12 bases remaining between them. This clone was observed a few times. Its specificity is unknown. The PCR had 60 Vbeta and 13 Jbeta primers. Here immunoSEQ multiplex PCR was the method, and the copy in TCRdb shows in-frame clones only, minus some. The data show approximately 100,000 clones, less than 10% seen once. The sample taken for sequencing was PBMCs. The chain couples TRBV5-1 to TRBJ1-1, with D possibly matching TRBD1 (5 bases). The TCR was taken from a man over 45 in good health and CMV-seropositive. The CDR3 sequence is CASSLGPGRVNTEAFF. As DNA, the CDR3 is TGCGCCAGCAGCTTGGGGCCAGGGAGGGTGAACACTGAAGCTTTCTTT. The full variable domain, its missing parts supplied by reference TRBV5-1 and TRBJ1-1, is KAGVTQTPRYLIKTRGQQVTLSCSPISGHRSVSWYQQTPGQGLQFLFEYFSETQRNKGNFPGRFSGRQFSNSRSEMNVSTLELGDSALYLCASSLGPGRVNTEAFFGQGTRLTVV.